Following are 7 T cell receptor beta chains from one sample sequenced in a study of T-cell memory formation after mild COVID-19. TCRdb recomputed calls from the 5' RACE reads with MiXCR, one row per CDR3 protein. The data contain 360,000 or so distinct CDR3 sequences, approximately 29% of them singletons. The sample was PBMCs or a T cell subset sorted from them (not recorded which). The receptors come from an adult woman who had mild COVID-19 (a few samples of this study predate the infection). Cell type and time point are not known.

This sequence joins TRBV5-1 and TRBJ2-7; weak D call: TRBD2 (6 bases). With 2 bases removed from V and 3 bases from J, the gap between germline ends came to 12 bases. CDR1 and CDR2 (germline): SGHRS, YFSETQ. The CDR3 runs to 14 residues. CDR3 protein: CASSFGGNHYEQYF. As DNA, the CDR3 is TGCGCCAGCAGCTTTGGCGGGAATCACTACGAGCAGTACTTC.

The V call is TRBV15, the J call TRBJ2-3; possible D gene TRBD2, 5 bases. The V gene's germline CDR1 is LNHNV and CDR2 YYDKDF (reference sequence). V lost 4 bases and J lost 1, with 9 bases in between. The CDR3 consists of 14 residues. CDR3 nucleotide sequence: TGTGCCACCAGCACCTTCGGGGGCACAGATACGCAGTATTTT. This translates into CATSTFGGTDTQYF. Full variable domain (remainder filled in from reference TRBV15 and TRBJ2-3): DAMVIQNPRYQVTQFGKPVTLSCSQTLNHNVMYWYQQKSSQAPKLLFHYYDKDFNNEADTPDNFQSRRPNTSFCFLDIRSPGLGDTAMYLCATSTFGGTDTQYFGPGTRLTVL.

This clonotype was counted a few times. CDR3 nucleotides: TGTGCCAGCAGTACCCGCAGCTCCTACGAGCAGTACTTC. Translation gives CASSTRSSYEQYF. The chain combines TRBV28 with TRBJ2-7; no clear D gene. In germline, CDR1 is MDHEN, CDR2 SYDVKM. Trimming removed 5 bases from V and 0 bases from J, with 8 bases in between. The CDR3 sequence is 13 residues long.

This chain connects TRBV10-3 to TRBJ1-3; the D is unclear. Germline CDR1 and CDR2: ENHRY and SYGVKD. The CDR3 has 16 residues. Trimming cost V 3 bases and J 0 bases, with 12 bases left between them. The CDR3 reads CAISDRGRSSGNTIYF. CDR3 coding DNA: TGTGCCATCAGTGACCGGGGTCGGAGCTCTGGAAACACCATATATTTT.

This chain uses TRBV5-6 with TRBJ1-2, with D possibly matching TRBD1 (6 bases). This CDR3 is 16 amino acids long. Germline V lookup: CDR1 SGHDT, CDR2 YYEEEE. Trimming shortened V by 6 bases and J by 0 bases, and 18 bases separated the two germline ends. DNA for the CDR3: TGTGCCAGCAACGTCAGGGGTCTTGGAGCTAACTATGGCTACACCTTC. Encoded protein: CASNVRGLGANYGYTF.

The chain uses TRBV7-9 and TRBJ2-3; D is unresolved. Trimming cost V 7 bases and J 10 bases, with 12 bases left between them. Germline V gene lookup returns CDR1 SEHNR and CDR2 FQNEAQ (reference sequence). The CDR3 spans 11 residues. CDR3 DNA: TGTGCCAGCACCCCTACCGTGGCGCAGTATTTT. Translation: CASTPTVAQYF.

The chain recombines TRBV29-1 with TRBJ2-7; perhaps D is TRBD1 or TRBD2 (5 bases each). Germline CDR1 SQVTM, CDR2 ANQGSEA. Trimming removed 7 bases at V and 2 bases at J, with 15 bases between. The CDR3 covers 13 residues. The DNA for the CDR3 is TGCAGCGCAGCCCCGGGACCCCCCTACGAGCAGTACTTC. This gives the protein CSAAPGPPYEQYF.